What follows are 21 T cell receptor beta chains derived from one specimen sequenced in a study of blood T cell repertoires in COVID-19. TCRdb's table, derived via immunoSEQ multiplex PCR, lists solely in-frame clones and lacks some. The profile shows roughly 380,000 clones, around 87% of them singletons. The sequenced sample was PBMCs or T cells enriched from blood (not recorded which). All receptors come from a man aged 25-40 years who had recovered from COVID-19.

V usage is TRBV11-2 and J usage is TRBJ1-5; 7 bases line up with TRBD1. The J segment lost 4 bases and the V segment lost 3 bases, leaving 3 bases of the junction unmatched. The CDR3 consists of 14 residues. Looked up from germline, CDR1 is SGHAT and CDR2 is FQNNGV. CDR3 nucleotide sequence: TGTGCCAGCAGCTTCATGACAGGGAATCAGCCCCAGCATTTT. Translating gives CASSFMTGNQPQHF.

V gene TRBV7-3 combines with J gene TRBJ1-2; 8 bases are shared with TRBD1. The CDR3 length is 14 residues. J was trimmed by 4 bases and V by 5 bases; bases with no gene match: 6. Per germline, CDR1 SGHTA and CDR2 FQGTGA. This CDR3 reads CASSVDRGGYGYTF. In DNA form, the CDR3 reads TGTGCCAGCAGCGTCGACAGGGGTGGCTATGGCTACACCTTC.

CDR3 sequence: CASSQGDFLSYEQYF. The CDR3 DNA follows: TGTGCCAGCAGCCAAGGGGACTTTTTATCCTACGAGCAGTACTTC. The J gene is TRBJ2-7, the V gene TRBV3-1 (or the pseudogene TRBV3-2); TRBD2 might be the D (6 bases). Looked up from germline, CDR1 is LGHDT and CDR2 is YNNKEL (reference sequence). V lost 1 base, J lost 1 base, and 11 bases lay in between. There are 15 residues in the CDR3.

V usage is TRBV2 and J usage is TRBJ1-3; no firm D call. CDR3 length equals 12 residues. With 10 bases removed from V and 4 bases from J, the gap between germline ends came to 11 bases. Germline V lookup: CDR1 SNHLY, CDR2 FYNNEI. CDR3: CATGMNGNTIYF. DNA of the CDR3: TGTGCCACAGGAATGAACGGAAACACCATATATTTT.

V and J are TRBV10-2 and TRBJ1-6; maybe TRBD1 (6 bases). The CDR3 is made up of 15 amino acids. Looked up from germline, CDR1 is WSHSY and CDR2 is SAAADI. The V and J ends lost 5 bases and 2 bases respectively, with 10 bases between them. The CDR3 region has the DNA TGCGCCAGCAGTATAGGGGGAACCTATAATTCACCCCTCCACTTT. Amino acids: CASSIGGTYNSPLHF.

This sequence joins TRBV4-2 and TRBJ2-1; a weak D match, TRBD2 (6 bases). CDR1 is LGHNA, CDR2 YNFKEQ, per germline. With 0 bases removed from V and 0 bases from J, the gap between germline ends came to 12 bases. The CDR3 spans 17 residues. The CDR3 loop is CASSQESFGSSYNEQFF. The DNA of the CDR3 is TGTGCCAGCAGCCAAGAATCTTTCGGGAGCTCCTACAATGAGCAGTTCTTC.

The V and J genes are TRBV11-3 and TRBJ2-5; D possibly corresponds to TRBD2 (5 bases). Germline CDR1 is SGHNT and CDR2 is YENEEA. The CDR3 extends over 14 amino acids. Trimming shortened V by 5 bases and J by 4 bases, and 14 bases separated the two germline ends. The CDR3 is CASSLSAGGETQYF. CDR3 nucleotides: TGTGCCAGCAGCCTCTCCGCGGGTGGAGAGACCCAGTACTTC.

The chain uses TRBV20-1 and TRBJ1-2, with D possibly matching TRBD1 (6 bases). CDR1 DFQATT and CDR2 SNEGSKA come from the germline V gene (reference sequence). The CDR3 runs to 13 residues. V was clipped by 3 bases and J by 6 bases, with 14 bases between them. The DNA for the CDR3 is TGCAGTGCTAGTATACAGGGCGGAGATGGCTACACCTTC. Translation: CSASIQGGDGYTF.

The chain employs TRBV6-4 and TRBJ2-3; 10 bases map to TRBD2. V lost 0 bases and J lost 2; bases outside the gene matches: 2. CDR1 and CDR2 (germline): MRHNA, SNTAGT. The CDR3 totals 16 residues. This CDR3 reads CASSDSSGGHTDTQYF. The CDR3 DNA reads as TGTGCCAGCAGTGACTCTAGCGGGGGGCACACAGATACGCAGTATTTT.

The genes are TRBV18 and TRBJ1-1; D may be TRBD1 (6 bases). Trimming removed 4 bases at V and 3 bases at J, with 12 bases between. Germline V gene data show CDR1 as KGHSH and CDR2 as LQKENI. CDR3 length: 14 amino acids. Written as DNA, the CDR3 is TGTGCCAGCTCACGGAACAGGGAACACACTGAAGCTTTCTTT. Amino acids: CASSRNREHTEAFF.

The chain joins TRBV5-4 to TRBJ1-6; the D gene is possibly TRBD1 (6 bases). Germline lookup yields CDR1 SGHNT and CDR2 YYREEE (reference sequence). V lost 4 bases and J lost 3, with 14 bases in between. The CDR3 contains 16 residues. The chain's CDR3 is CASSLGQPVYNSPLHF. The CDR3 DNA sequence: TGTGCCAGCAGCCTTGGACAGCCCGTCTATAATTCACCCCTCCACTTT.

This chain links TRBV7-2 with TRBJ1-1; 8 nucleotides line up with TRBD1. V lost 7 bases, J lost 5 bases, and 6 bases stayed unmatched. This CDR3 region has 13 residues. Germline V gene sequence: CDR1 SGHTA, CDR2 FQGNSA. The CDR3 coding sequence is TGTGCCAGCACAATGGGACAGGTAACTGAAGCTTTCTTT. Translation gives CASTMGQVTEAFF.

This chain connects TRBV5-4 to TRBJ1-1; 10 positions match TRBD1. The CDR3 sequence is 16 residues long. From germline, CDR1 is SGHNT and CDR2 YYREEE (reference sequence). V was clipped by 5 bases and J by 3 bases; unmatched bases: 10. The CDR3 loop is CASRIDRGRGDTEAFF. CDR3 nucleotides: TGTGCCAGCAGAATTGACAGGGGGCGCGGGGACACTGAAGCTTTCTTT.

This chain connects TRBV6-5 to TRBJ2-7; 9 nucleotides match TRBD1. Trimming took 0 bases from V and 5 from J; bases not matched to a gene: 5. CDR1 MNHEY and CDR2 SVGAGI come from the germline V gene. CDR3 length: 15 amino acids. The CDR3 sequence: CASSYSTGGIHEQYF. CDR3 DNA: TGTGCCAGCAGTTACTCGACAGGGGGAATCCACGAGCAGTACTTC.

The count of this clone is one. The CDR3 reads CASSINNQPQHF. For the CDR3, the DNA is TGTGCCAGCAGTATTAACAATCAGCCCCAGCATTTT. The chain joins TRBV28 to TRBJ1-5, with unresolved D. V was trimmed by 5 bases and J by 3 bases, leaving 5 bases between them. CDR3 length equals 12 residues. CDR1 is MDHEN, CDR2 SYDVKM, per germline.

The CDR3 spells CASSEAPGTNEKLFF. The CDR3 region has the DNA TGTGCCAGCAGTGAAGCCCCGGGGACTAATGAAAAACTGTTTTTT. V usage is TRBV2 and J usage is TRBJ1-4; D is undetermined. In germline, CDR1 is SNHLY, CDR2 FYNNEI. Between the trimmed V and J ends, which lost 0 bases and 2 bases, there was a span of 7 bases. The CDR3 is 15 residues long.

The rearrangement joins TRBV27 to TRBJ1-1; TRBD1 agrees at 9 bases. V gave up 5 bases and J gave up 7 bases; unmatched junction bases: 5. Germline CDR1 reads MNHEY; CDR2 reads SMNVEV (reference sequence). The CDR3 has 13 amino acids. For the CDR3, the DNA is TGTGCCAGCAGTAGAACAGGGGGCATTGAAGCTTTCTTT. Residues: CASSRTGGIEAFF.

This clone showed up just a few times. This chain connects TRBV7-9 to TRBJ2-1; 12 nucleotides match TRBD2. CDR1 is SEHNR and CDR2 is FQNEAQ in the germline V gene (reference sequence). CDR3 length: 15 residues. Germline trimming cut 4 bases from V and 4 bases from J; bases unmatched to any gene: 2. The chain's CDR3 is CASSSGLAGYNEQFF. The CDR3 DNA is TGTGCCAGCAGCTCAGGACTAGCGGGGTACAATGAGCAGTTCTTC.

The CDR3 is CASSIRGTVGPVTGELFF. CDR3 in DNA: TGTGCCAGTAGTATAAGGGGGACAGTGGGCCCGGTCACCGGGGAGCTGTTTTTT. The rearrangement joins TRBV19 to TRBJ2-2; TRBD1 agrees at 7 bases. Germline V gene lookup returns CDR1 LNHDA and CDR2 SQIVND (reference sequence). Trimming cost V 2 bases and J 4 bases; bases outside gene matches: 13. The CDR3 loop spans 18 amino acids.

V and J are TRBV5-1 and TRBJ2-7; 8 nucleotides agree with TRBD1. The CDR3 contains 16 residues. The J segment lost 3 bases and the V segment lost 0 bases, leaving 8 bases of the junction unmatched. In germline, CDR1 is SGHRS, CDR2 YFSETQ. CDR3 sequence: CASSLAAGTGRYEQYF. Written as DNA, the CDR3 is TGCGCCAGCAGCTTGGCCGCGGGGACAGGCCGCTACGAGCAGTACTTC.

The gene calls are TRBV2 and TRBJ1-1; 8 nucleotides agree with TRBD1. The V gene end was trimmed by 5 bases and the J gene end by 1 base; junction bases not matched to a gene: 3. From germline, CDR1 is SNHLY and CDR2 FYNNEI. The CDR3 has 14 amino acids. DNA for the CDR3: TGTGCCAGCAGTCCGGGACAGGCGAACACTGAAGCTTTCTTT. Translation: CASSPGQANTEAFF.